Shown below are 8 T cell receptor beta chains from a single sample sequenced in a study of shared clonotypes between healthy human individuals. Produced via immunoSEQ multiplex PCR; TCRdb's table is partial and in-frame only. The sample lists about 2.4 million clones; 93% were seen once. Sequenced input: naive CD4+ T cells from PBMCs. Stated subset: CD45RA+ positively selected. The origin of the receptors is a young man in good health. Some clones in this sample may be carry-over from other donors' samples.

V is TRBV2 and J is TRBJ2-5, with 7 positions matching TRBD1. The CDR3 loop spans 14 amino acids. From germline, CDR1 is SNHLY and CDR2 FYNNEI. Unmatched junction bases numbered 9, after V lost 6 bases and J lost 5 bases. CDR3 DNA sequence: TGTGCCAGCAGAGCCGACAGGGCGAGCGAGACCCAGTACTTC. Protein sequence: CASRADRASETQYF.

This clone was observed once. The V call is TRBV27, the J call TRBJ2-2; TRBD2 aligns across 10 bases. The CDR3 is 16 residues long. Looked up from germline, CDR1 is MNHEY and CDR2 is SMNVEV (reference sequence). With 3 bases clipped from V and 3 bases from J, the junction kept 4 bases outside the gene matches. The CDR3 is CASSLATSGYTGELFF. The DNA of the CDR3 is TGTGCCAGCAGTTTGGCGACTAGCGGGTACACCGGGGAGCTGTTTTTT.

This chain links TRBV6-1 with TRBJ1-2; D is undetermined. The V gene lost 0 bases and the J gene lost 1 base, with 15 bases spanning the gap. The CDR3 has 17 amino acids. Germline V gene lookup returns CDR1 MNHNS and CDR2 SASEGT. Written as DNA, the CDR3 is TGTGCCAGCAGTGAAGCGGGCGGGAGGAGAGATAACTATGGCTACACCTTC. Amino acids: CASSEAGGRRDNYGYTF.

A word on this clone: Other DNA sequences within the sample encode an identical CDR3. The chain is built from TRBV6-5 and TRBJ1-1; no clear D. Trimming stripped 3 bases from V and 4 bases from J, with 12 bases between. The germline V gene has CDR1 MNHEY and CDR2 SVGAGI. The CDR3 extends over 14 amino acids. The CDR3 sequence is CASSYSGGRTEAFF. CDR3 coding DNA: TGTGCCAGCAGTTATTCTGGTGGGCGCACTGAAGCTTTCTTT.

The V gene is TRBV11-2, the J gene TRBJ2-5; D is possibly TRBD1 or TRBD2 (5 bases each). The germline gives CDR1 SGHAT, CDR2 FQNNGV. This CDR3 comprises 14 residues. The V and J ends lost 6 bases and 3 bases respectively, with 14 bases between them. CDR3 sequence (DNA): TGTGCCAGCAGTCGGGGACGGACAAAAGAGACCCAGTACTTC. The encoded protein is CASSRGRTKETQYF. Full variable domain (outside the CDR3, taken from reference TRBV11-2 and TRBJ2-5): EAGVAQSPRYKIIEKRQSVAFWCNPISGHATLYWYQQILGQGPKLLIQFQNNGVVDDSQLPKDRFSAERLKGVDSTLKIQPAKLEDSAVYLCASSRGRTKETQYFGPGTRLLVL.

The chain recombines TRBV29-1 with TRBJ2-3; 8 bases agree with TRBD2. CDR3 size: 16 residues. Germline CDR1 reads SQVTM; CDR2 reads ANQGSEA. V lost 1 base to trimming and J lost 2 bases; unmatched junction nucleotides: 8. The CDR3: CSVEGRSSGPTDTQYF. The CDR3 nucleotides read TGCAGCGTTGAAGGGAGATCTAGCGGGCCCACAGATACGCAGTATTTT.

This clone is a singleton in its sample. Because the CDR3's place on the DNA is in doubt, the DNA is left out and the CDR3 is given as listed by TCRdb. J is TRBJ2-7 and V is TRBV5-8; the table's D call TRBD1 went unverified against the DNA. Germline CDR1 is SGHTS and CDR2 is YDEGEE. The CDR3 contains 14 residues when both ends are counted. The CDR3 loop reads CASILAGTSYEQYF.

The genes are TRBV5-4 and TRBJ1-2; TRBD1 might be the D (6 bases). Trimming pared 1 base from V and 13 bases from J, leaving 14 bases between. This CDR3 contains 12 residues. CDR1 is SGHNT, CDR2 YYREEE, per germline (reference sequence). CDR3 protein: CASSLFTGGATF. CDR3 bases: TGTGCCAGCAGCTTGTTTACTGGGGGGGCCACCTTC.